The next 24 T cell receptor beta chains were all read from a single sample in a study of Graves' ophthalmopathy and Graves' hyperthyroidism. RNA transcripts were the source from which TCR beta CDR3 regions were amplified. The first-round RT-PCR employed HTBI primers together with the Qiagen OneStep RT-PCR kit. A multiplex PCR was then performed as the second round. TCRdb recomputed calls from the multiplex PCR reads with MiXCR, one row per CDR3 protein. The sample lists about 1.1 million distinct CDR3 sequences, about 38% seen once, with approximately 10% in the top ten. Material for sequencing was peripheral blood or thyroid tissue (not recorded which). These receptors were obtained from an adult man with Graves' hyperthyroidism.

The chain joins TRBV25-1 to TRBJ1-5; D gene ambiguous. This CDR3 contains 15 residues. V lost 6 bases and J 0 bases, leaving 12 bases between the germline ends. In germline, CDR1 is MGHDK, CDR2 SYGVNS. As DNA, the CDR3 is TGTGCCAGCAGCCCCGCCGGCGATAGCAATCAGCCCCAGCATTTT. Translation: CASSPAGDSNQPQHF.

The chain has TRBV7-2 and TRBJ2-7; no clear D. The CDR3 covers 14 residues. Between the trimmed V and J ends, which lost 4 bases and 8 bases, there was a span of 18 bases. Germline CDR1 SGHTA, CDR2 FQGNSA. The CDR3 sequence: CASSYDKGQPQQYF. The CDR3 DNA reads as TGTGCCAGCAGCTATGACAAGGGCCAGCCCCAGCAGTACTTC.

Notes on this clonotype: Germline is not matched at one junction end, which may reflect a read error. This chain joins TRBV7-7 and TRBJ2-2; 10 bases fit TRBD2. Per germline, CDR1 SSHAT and CDR2 FNYEAQ (reference sequence). This CDR3 comprises 15 residues. The CDR3 sequence: CASSRLAGNTGELFF. CDR3 nucleotides: TGTGCTAGCAGCCGACTAGCGGGGAACACCGGGGAGCTGTTTTTT.

Comments on this clonotype: With a much larger clone just one base away, this may be a read error. The chain employs TRBV12-3 or TRBV12-4 and TRBJ1-5, with no clear D. The CDR3 loop spans 12 amino acids. The CDR3 DNA follows: TGTGCCAGCACCATCCTAAATCAGCCCCATCATTTT. It specifies CASTILNQPHHF.

The chain is built from TRBV2 and TRBJ2-5, with 11 bases lining up with TRBD2. CDR1 and CDR2 from the germline V gene are SNHLY and FYNNEI. CDR3 length: 16 residues. Germline trimming cut 4 bases from V and 8 bases from J; bases unmatched to any gene: 12. The CDR3 region is CASSAKGTSGKGTQYF. The DNA for the CDR3 is TGTGCCAGCAGTGCGAAAGGGACTAGCGGCAAAGGAACCCAGTACTTC.

In this sample, this clonotype turned up a few times. The chain links TRBV5-1 to TRBJ2-1; 9 bases match TRBD2. CDR1 and CDR2 from the germline V gene are SGHRS and YFSETQ. The CDR3 is 16 amino acids. The junction had 6 bases not matched to a gene; V was cut back by 4 bases and J by 1 base. The CDR3 protein is CASSLIAGVSYNEQFF. The CDR3 DNA reads TGCGCCAGCAGCCTGATAGCGGGAGTTTCCTACAATGAGCAGTTCTTC.

The chain combines TRBV10-3 with TRBJ2-7; no clear D gene. CDR3 size: 11 residues. Per germline, CDR1 ENHRY and CDR2 SYGVKD. V lost 10 bases and J lost 9, with 16 bases in between. CDR3 coding DNA: TGTGCCAGCAAGGGAATTTCTTGGCAGTACTTC. Translated: CASKGISWQYF.

The gene calls are TRBV7-2 and TRBJ2-3; 7 nucleotides match TRBD2. CDR3 length: 16 residues. CDR1 and CDR2 from the germline V gene are SGHTA and FQGNSA. The V and J ends lost 5 bases and 7 bases, in that order; junction bases with no gene match: 15. CDR3 sequence reads: CASSLPLGGAINTQYF. For the CDR3, the DNA is TGTGCCAGCAGCCTCCCATTGGGAGGGGCGATAAATACGCAGTATTTT. Using reference TRBV7-2 and TRBJ2-3 for the parts outside the CDR3, the full variable domain is GAGVSQSPSNKVTEKGKDVELRCDPISGHTALYWYRQSLGQGLEFLIYFQGNSAPDKSGLPSDRFSAERTGGSVSTLTIQRTQQEDSAVYLCASSLPLGGAINTQYFGPGTRLTVL.

To note about this clonotype: Since a much larger clone is just one base distant, this may be a read error. V and J are TRBV7-2 and TRBJ1-2; 7 nucleotides match TRBD1. The V gene's germline CDR1 is SGHTA and CDR2 FQGNSA. CDR3 size: 15 residues. The CDR3 bases are TGTGCCAGCAGCTTCCGAACAGGGGATAACTATAGCTACACCTTC. This gives the protein CASSFRTGDNYSYTF. Variable domain in full (rest from reference TRBV7-2 and TRBJ1-2): GAGVSQSPSNKVTEKGKDVELRCDPISGHTALYWYRQSLGQGLEFLIYFQGNSAPDKSGLPSDRFSAERTGGSVSTLTIQRTQQEDSAVYLCASSFRTGDNYSYTFGSGTRLTVV.

The chain links TRBV9 to TRBJ1-1; no firm D call. The V and J ends lost 2 bases and 8 bases respectively, with 10 bases between them. Per the germline V gene, CDR1 is SGDLS and CDR2 is YYNGEE. This CDR3 has 12 residues. CDR3: CASSVVGVEAFF. Written as DNA, the CDR3 is TGTGCCAGCAGCGTGGTCGGGGTAGAAGCTTTCTTT.

This clonotype occurred many times. The rearrangement joins TRBV19 to TRBJ1-4; D is undetermined. CDR3 length equals 14 residues. Trimming stripped 5 bases from V and 0 bases from J, with 7 bases between. From germline, CDR1 is LNHDA and CDR2 SQIVND (reference sequence). The CDR3 nucleotides are TGTGCCAGTAGTCGTCCGCCAACTAATGAAAAACTGTTTTTT. Amino acid sequence: CASSRPPTNEKLFF.

The chain combines TRBV19 with TRBJ1-1, with 8 bases matching TRBD1. Germline loops: CDR1 LNHDA, CDR2 SQIVND (reference sequence). V was pared by 7 bases and J by 6 bases, with 10 bases of the junction left unmatched. The CDR3 runs 14 residues. The CDR3 here is CASIPTGARAEAFF. The CDR3 DNA sequence: TGTGCCAGTATTCCGACAGGGGCGCGGGCTGAAGCTTTCTTT.

The chain joins TRBV10-3 to TRBJ1-5; no definite D call. V was trimmed by 7 bases and J by 7 bases, leaving 8 bases between them. The length of the CDR3 is 11 residues. Looked up from germline, CDR1 is ENHRY and CDR2 is SYGVKD. The DNA for the CDR3 is TGTGCCATCAACCTGGGACAGCCCCAGCATTTT. The encoded protein is CAINLGQPQHF.

The chain carries TRBV10-3 and TRBJ2-7; 12 nucleotides align to TRBD1. V shed 10 bases and J 6 bases; nucleotides not matched to a gene: 10. The germline V gene has CDR1 ENHRY and CDR2 SYGVKD. This CDR3 has 14 amino acids. CDR3 sequence reads: CASGTGGSLREQYF. The CDR3 region has the DNA TGTGCCAGTGGGACAGGGGGCTCTTTACGCGAGCAGTACTTC.

On this clonotype itself: It may be a read error: a sequence one base away is much more abundant. The chain uses TRBV12-3 or TRBV12-4 and TRBJ2-5, with TRBD1 identical over 9 bases. V lost 7 bases, J lost 5 bases, and 11 bases stayed unmatched. CDR3 length equals 15 residues. The chain's CDR3 is CASIVEQGAGETQYF. In nucleotides, the CDR3 is TGTGCCAGCATTGTCGAACAGGGGGCCGGGGAGACCCAGTACTTC.

The chain is built from TRBV9 and TRBJ1-1, with a weak D call TRBD1 (6 bases). The V end was cut by 0 bases, the J end by 4 bases, with 16 bases between. This CDR3 has 16 amino acids. The germline CDR1 and CDR2 sequences are SGDLS and YYNGEE. CDR3 region: CASSVVGGPASTEAFF. The DNA of the CDR3 is TGTGCCAGCAGCGTAGTCGGGGGGCCCGCAAGCACTGAAGCTTTCTTT.

Ten or more counts support this clonotype. The chain couples TRBV10-3 to TRBJ1-3; D ambiguous. The germline CDR1 and CDR2 sequences are ENHRY and SYGVKD. CDR3 length: 15 amino acids. Trimming cost V 2 bases and J 1 base, with 9 bases left between them. The CDR3, as DNA: TGTGCCATCAGTGAGGGAAAAAGGTCTGGAAACACCATATATTTT. Protein product: CAISEGKRSGNTIYF.

Comment on this clonotype: Possible read error: a much larger clone is one base away. The rearrangement joins TRBV10-3 to TRBJ1-1; D gene uncertain. CDR1 is ENHRY and CDR2 is SYGVKD in the germline V gene. The germline V and J ends were trimmed by 5 bases and 0 bases, with 13 bases remaining between them. This CDR3 is 15 amino acids long. Written as DNA, the CDR3 is TGTGCCATCAGTTACGGGAACAGAATGAACACTGAAGCTTTCTTT. It specifies CAISYGNRMNTEAFF.

This clonotype was seen many times. The J gene is TRBJ2-5, the V gene TRBV7-2; D is perhaps TRBD2 (5 bases). V was clipped by 6 bases and J by 2 bases, with 10 bases between them. There are 13 residues in the CDR3. Germline loops: CDR1 SGHTA, CDR2 FQGNSA. CDR3 loop: CASRRAVQETQYF. The CDR3 region has the DNA TGTGCCAGCAGGCGGGCGGTTCAAGAGACCCAGTACTTC.

In regard to this clonotype: A junction end diverges from the germline sequence, so it may reflect a read error. V usage is TRBV2 and J usage is TRBJ2-2; D may be TRBD2 (5 bases). This CDR3 is 14 amino acids long. Per germline, CDR1 SNHLY and CDR2 FYNNEI. The CDR3 is CASSLYPWTGELFF. The CDR3 region has the DNA TGTGCCAGCAGTTTATACCCTTGGACCGGGGAGCTATTTTTT.

This clonotype was seen repeatedly, ten times or more. The rearrangement uses TRBV7-9 and TRBJ1-1; D possibly corresponds to TRBD1 (5 bases). The ends were cut back, 3 bases at V and 5 bases at J, with 10 bases in the middle. The CDR3 is made up of 13 amino acids. Germline V CDR1 and CDR2: SEHNR, FQNEAQ (reference sequence). This CDR3 reads CASSLSRGTEAFF. The CDR3 nucleotides are TGTGCCAGCAGCTTGTCTCGGGGGACTGAAGCTTTCTTT.

This clonotype appeared a few times. This chain joins TRBV20-1 and TRBJ1-2, with D maybe TRBD1 (5 bases). Germline values: CDR1 DFQATT, CDR2 SNEGSKA (reference sequence). This CDR3 is 10 amino acids long. The CDR3 region has the DNA TGCGGGGGAAGCAGGGCTGGCTACACCTTC. This sequence encodes CGGSRAGYTF.

The genes are TRBV3-1 and TRBJ2-7; 9 bases align to TRBD1. The CDR3 consists of 15 residues. Germline assignment: CDR1 LGHDT and CDR2 YNNKEL (reference sequence). The ends lost 3 bases at V and 5 bases at J; junction bases unmatched: 8. The CDR3 protein is CASSQGQGRVDEQYF. CDR3 in DNA: TGTGCCAGCAGCCAGGGACAGGGAAGGGTCGACGAGCAGTACTTC.

CDR3 amino acids: CASSLCTEPGAISGPNYGYTF. In nucleotides, the CDR3 is TGTGCCAGCAGTTTATGCACAGAACCAGGAGCCATTAGTGGCCCTAACTATGGCTACACCTTC. The V and J genes are TRBV7-2 and TRBJ1-2, with D hard to call. This CDR3 is built from 21 residues. V lost 6 bases to trimming and J lost 0 bases, with 32 bases between them. From germline, CDR1 is SGHTA and CDR2 FQGNSA.